What follows are 28 T cell receptor beta chains derived from one specimen sequenced in a study of T cell clonality in common variable immunodeficiency. Sequenced by immunoSEQ multiplex PCR; TCRdb stores in-frame clones only, minus some. The repertoire yields roughly 55,000 clones, none seen only once; the top ten contain 5.4%. The specimen sequenced was peripheral blood mononuclear cells. All receptors derive from a person between 18 and 75 years old in good health.

With respect to this clone: The sequence runs out 3 residues before the end of the CDR3; the remainder is reconstructed from the germline J gene. This chain joins TRBV5-1 and TRBJ2-7; TRBD1 matches at 7 bases. V shed 4 bases and J 6 bases; nucleotides not matched to a gene: 7. This CDR3 region has 13 residues. CDR1 is SGHRS and CDR2 is YFSETQ in the germline V gene. The CDR3 here is CASSPLQGPEQYF. CDR3 DNA (partial): TGCGCCAGCAGCCCGTTACAGGGGCCCGAG.

This clone was counted ten times or more. The read comes to an end 3 residues before the CDR3 does, leaving the germline J gene to fill in the end. The V gene is TRBV29-1, the J gene TRBJ2-1; 7 bases are shared with TRBD1. Unmatched junction bases numbered 5, after V lost 5 bases and J lost 7 bases. The germline V gene has CDR1 SQVTM and CDR2 ANQGSEA. This CDR3 is built from 12 residues. Partial CDR3 DNA: TGCAGCGTTAAACAGACAGGGAATGAG. Its protein product is CSVKQTGNE. Given in full, the CDR3 is CSVKQTGNEQFF.

In this sample, this clone turned up many times. With the read ending 3 residues before the CDR3 end, the germline J gene is used to fill in that end. V is TRBV28 and J is TRBJ2-7; 9 bases fit TRBD1. Germline V CDR1 and CDR2: MDHEN, SYDVKM. This CDR3 contains 15 residues. The junction had 7 bases not matched to a gene; V was cut back by 3 bases and J by 4 bases. Partial CDR3 DNA: TGTGCCAGCAGTTTTTCCCGGACAGGGGTATACGAG. The encoded protein is CASSFSRTGVYE. The full CDR3 protein reads CASSFSRTGVYEQYF.

In its sample, this clone was seen many times. The observed sequence ends 3 residues before the CDR3 terminus, with the missing tail filled in from the germline J gene. This chain uses TRBV4-2 with TRBJ2-2; no clear D gene. V lost 5 bases, J lost 2 bases, and 3 bases lay in between. The CDR3 length is 12 residues. Germline values: CDR1 LGHNA, CDR2 YNFKEQ. The part of the CDR3 DNA that was read is TGTGCCAGCAGCTATAACACCGGGGAG. It is translated as CASSYNTGE. The complete CDR3 reads CASSYNTGELFF.

In its sample, this clone was seen many times. With the read ending 3 residues before the CDR3 end, the germline J gene is used to fill in that end. The rearrangement joins TRBV5-1 to TRBJ2-6, with TRBD1 matching 7 bases. Per germline, CDR1 SGHRS and CDR2 YFSETQ. The CDR3 is 15 residues long. The junction had 5 bases not matched to a gene; V was cut back by 5 bases and J by 3 bases. Incomplete CDR3 DNA: TGCGCCAGCAGTCCAGGGGGTAGTGGGGCCAACGTC. It is translated as CASSPGGSGANV. The full CDR3 is CASSPGGSGANVLTF.

This clone appeared many times. Read data end 3 residues before the CDR3 end; the end is taken from the germline J gene. This rearrangement joins TRBV19 to TRBJ2-2; D uncertain. The germline V and J ends were trimmed by 6 bases and 3 bases, with 11 bases remaining between them. The CDR3 contains 14 residues. CDR1 is LNHDA, CDR2 SQIVND, per germline (reference sequence). This CDR3 reads CASRPLPDTGELFF. The covered CDR3 bases are TGTGCCAGTAGACCACTCCCGGACACCGGGGAG.

This clone was recorded at least ten times. The CDR3 end is not reached by the read, which stops 3 residues before it; the germline J gene fills it in. This chain uses TRBV19 with TRBJ2-1, with 9 bases lining up with TRBD2. The CDR3 runs to 15 residues. The germline CDR1 and CDR2 sequences are LNHDA and SQIVND (reference sequence). J lost 5 bases, V lost 1 base, and 3 bases had no gene match. The CDR3 here is CASSIVASGNNEQFF. Partial CDR3 DNA: TGTGCCAGTAGTATAGTGGCTAGCGGGAACAATGAG.

This clone was recorded many times. From the germline J gene comes the end of the CDR3, since the read stops 3 residues before it. This chain joins TRBV9 and TRBJ2-5; possibly TRBD1 for D (5 bases). The CDR3 contains 14 residues. Trimming took 4 bases from V and 2 from J, leaving 12 bases between them. CDR1 is SGDLS, CDR2 YYNGEE, per germline. The CDR3 bases that were read are TGTGCCAGCAGCCCAGTCCCAGGGCAAGAGACC. Translating gives CASSPVPGQET. The entire CDR3 reads CASSPVPGQETQYF.

This clone was seen at least ten times. The CDR3 spells CASSPGTSGSNEQFF. The part of the CDR3 DNA that was read is TGCGCCAGCAGCCCCGGGACTAGCGGGAGCAATGAG. The chain combines TRBV5-1 with TRBJ2-1; TRBD2 agrees at 14 bases. The read gets to within 3 residues of the CDR3 end, and the germline J gene fills in the rest. The germline gives CDR1 SGHRS, CDR2 YFSETQ. Losses at the gene ends were 4 bases for V and 6 bases for J; bases not matched to a gene: 3. The CDR3 extends over 15 amino acids.

At least ten counts were recorded for this clone. The read finishes 3 residues shy of the CDR3 end, and the germline J gene is used to complete it. This chain links TRBV7-8 with TRBJ2-7; the match to TRBD1 covers 10 bases. This CDR3 contains 13 residues. V dropped 8 bases and J dropped 3; count of bases not matched to a gene: 4. The germline gives CDR1 SGHVS, CDR2 FQNEAQ. CDR3: CASQRDRGYEQYF. CDR3 bases read: TGTGCCAGCCAACGGGACAGGGGCTACGAG.

This clone was counted at least ten times. With the read ending 3 residues before the CDR3 end, the germline J gene is used to fill in that end. The rearrangement uses TRBV7-9 and TRBJ2-1; 11 nucleotides agree with TRBD2. V shed 8 bases and J 9 bases; nucleotides not matched to a gene: 12. This CDR3 is 15 amino acids long. The germline V gene encodes CDR1 SEHNR and CDR2 FQNEAQ (reference sequence). The part of the CDR3 DNA that was read is TGTGCCAGCCTGGGAATAGCGGGAGGGCTCGCTGAG. Its protein product is CASLGIAGGLAE. The whole CDR3 protein reads CASLGIAGGLAEQFF.

This clone was counted ten times or more. Read sequence stops 3 residues before the CDR3 end, and the germline J gene provides the missing end. This chain connects TRBV30 to TRBJ2-2; weak D call: TRBD1 (6 bases). The CDR3 has 15 amino acids. Germline V gene sequence: CDR1 GTSNPN, CDR2 SVGIG (reference sequence). V lost 3 bases and J 6 bases, leaving 17 bases between the germline ends. The CDR3 spells CAWRGITGWSGELFF. The covered CDR3 bases are TGTGCCTGGAGGGGAATTACAGGGTGGTCCGGGGAG. Full variable domain (outside the CDR3, taken from reference TRBV30 and TRBJ2-2): SQTIHQWPATLVQPVGSPLSLECTVEGTSNPNLYWYRQAAGRGLQLLFYSVGIGQISSEVPQNLSASRPQDRQFILSSKKLLLSDSGFYLCAWRGITGWSGELFFGEGSRLTVL.

This clone was seen repeatedly, ten times or more. The missing CDR3 end, 3 residues past where the read stops, is filled in from the germline J gene. The gene calls are TRBV4-1 and TRBJ2-7; TRBD2 is a possible D gene (6 bases). The germline CDR1 and CDR2 sequences are MGHRA and YSYEKL. The CDR3 is 14 amino acids. V was shortened by 3 bases and J by 5 bases, with 14 bases between the two germline ends. CDR3 sequence reads: CASSQTSISDEQYF. CDR3 DNA (partial): TGCGCCAGCAGCCAGACTAGTATCTCGGACGAG.

This clone came up many times. The missing CDR3 end, 3 residues past where the read stops, is filled in from the germline J gene. The chain employs TRBV4-2 and TRBJ2-1; TRBD2 might be the D (5 bases). Germline-derived CDR1 and CDR2 are LGHNA and YNFKEQ. The CDR3 consists of 12 residues. V dropped 1 base and J dropped 8 bases, with 6 bases sitting between them. The CDR3 region is CASSQVGDEQFF. The CDR3 bases that were read are TGTGCCAGCAGCCAAGTCGGGGATGAG.

In this sample, this clone turned up many times. The read stops 3 residues short of the end of the CDR3; the missing end is completed from the germline J gene. The V call is TRBV5-6, the J call TRBJ2-3; no definite D call. CDR3 length equals 14 residues. V lost 0 bases and J lost 2, with 7 bases in between. Germline assignment: CDR1 SGHDT and CDR2 YYEEEE. CDR3 DNA (partial): TGTGCCAGCAGCTTGGGAGTCTACACAGATACG. The encoded protein is CASSLGVYTDT. The whole CDR3 sequence reads CASSLGVYTDTQYF.

This clone appeared many times. The CDR3 goes on 3 residues after the read ends, and that part is filled in from the germline J gene. The chain combines TRBV12-3 or TRBV12-4 with TRBJ2-1; TRBD2 matches 8 bases. CDR3 size: 15 residues. With 0 bases clipped from V and 8 bases from J, the junction kept 6 bases outside the gene matches. The CDR3 loop reads CASSLARGRFHEQFF. CDR3 DNA (partial): TGTGCCAGCAGTTTAGCTCGCGGGAGGTTCCATGAG.

As concerns this clone: Sequencing ends 3 residues short of the CDR3 end; the germline J gene provides the rest. The V and J genes are TRBV5-1 and TRBJ1-1, with a tentative D call TRBD1 (6 bases). With 2 bases removed from V and 1 base from J, the gap between germline ends came to 12 bases. The germline gives CDR1 SGHRS, CDR2 YFSETQ. The CDR3 consists of 15 residues. CDR3 bases read: TGCGCCAGCAGCTTACAGGGCTTAAGGAACACTGAA. Translated, it gives CASSLQGLRNTE. The entire CDR3 reads CASSLQGLRNTEAFF.

In its sample, this clone was seen many times. The sequence runs out 3 residues before the end of the CDR3; the remainder is reconstructed from the germline J gene. This chain uses TRBV6-2 or TRBV6-3 with TRBJ1-1, with TRBD1 as a possible D gene (6 bases). CDR1 and CDR2 (germline): MNHEY, SVGEGT. This CDR3 has 16 residues. Trimming took 2 bases from V and 1 from J, leaving 14 bases between them. The DNA read from the CDR3 is TGTGCCAGCAGTTACAGGGGGAAGGGGGAGAACACTGAA. This translates into CASSYRGKGENTE. The CDR3, in full, reads CASSYRGKGENTEAFF.

This clone was picked up many times. This CDR3 reads CASSQDIPAAGNTIYF. Partial CDR3 DNA: TGCGCCAGCAGCCAAGATATCCCCGCGGCAGGAAACACC. This rearrangement joins TRBV4-1 to TRBJ1-3; D is unresolved. Sequencing ends 3 residues short of the CDR3 end; the germline J gene provides the rest. Germline loops: CDR1 MGHRA, CDR2 YSYEKL. Trimming pared 0 bases from V and 4 bases from J, leaving 13 bases between. The CDR3 length is 16 residues.

As concerns this clone: The read stops 3 residues short of the end of the CDR3; the missing end is completed from the germline J gene. The chain is built from TRBV7-9 and TRBJ1-2; 10 bases agree with TRBD1. CDR3 length equals 15 residues. Losses at the gene ends were 4 bases for V and 7 bases for J; bases not matched to a gene: 9. The germline V gene has CDR1 SEHNR and CDR2 FQNEAQ (reference sequence). The CDR3 reads CASSYIGTGVAGYTF. The covered CDR3 bases are TGTGCCAGCAGCTACATCGGGACAGGGGTGGCTGGC.

In this sample, this clone turned up many times. The read terminates 3 residues before the CDR3 end, so the remaining end is supplied by the germline J gene. The genes are TRBV7-2 and TRBJ1-1, with D tentatively TRBD1 (5 bases). This CDR3 comprises 15 residues. Germline lookup yields CDR1 SGHTA and CDR2 FQGNSA. V lost 0 bases, J lost 5 bases, and 13 bases lay in between. The part of the CDR3 DNA that was read is TGTGCCAGCAGCTTAGCGGGGGGTTTAAGGACTGAA. Translated, it gives CASSLAGGLRTE. The entire CDR3 protein reads CASSLAGGLRTEAFF.

Regarding this clone: The read falls 3 residues short of the CDR3 end, and the missing part is taken from the germline J gene. The chain uses TRBV20-1 and TRBJ2-7, with a weak D call TRBD2 (6 bases). There are 17 residues in the CDR3. V lost 2 bases and J lost 0, with 20 bases in between. Germline V CDR1 and CDR2: DFQATT, SNEGSKA (reference sequence). The covered CDR3 bases are TGCAGTGCTAGAAGCCCCGCCCGGGACTTATTCTCCTACGAG. Translation gives CSARSPARDLFSYE. The entire CDR3 is CSARSPARDLFSYEQYF.

This clone came up many times. The DNA ends 3 residues before the CDR3 does, and the rest of the CDR3 is filled in from the germline J gene. This chain links TRBV10-3 with TRBJ2-2; tentative D call: TRBD2 (6 bases). Trimming took off 5 bases at V and 4 bases at J, with 14 bases between the two ends. Germline V CDR1 and CDR2: ENHRY, SYGVKD. The CDR3 has 15 residues. Partial CDR3 DNA: TGTGCCATCAGTACCGGGACTGGGTTCACCGGGGAG. This encodes CAISTGTGFTGE. The complete CDR3 sequence is CAISTGTGFTGELFF.

Many counts were recorded for this clone. From the germline J gene comes the end of the CDR3, since the read stops 3 residues before it. The chain combines TRBV7-2 with TRBJ1-5; the match to TRBD1 covers 7 bases. CDR1 and CDR2 (germline): SGHTA, FQGNSA. Trimming cost V 4 bases and J 6 bases; bases outside gene matches: 9. The CDR3 contains 15 residues. The CDR3 sequence is CASSSKPGGGQPQHF. The sequenced CDR3 bases are TGTGCCAGCAGCTCCAAACCAGGGGGAGGTCAGCCC.

This clone was seen many times. Read data end 3 residues before the CDR3 end; the end is taken from the germline J gene. The genes are TRBV19 and TRBJ2-1, with 9 bases fitting TRBD2. In germline, CDR1 is LNHDA, CDR2 SQIVND (reference sequence). CDR3 length equals 14 residues. With V trimmed by 3 bases and J by 7 bases, 4 bases remained unmatched. The CDR3 bases that were read are TGTGCCAGTAGTATTAGCGGGAGTTGGAATGAG. Its protein is CASSISGSWNE. The CDR3 reads in full as CASSISGSWNEQFF.

This clone was detected ten times or more. Read data end 3 residues before the CDR3 end; the end is taken from the germline J gene. The chain couples TRBV19 to TRBJ2-2, with 13 nucleotides matching TRBD2. CDR3 length: 18 residues. V was clipped by 3 bases and J by 1 base; unmatched bases: 5. The germline gives CDR1 LNHDA, CDR2 SQIVND (reference sequence). The DNA read from the CDR3 is TGTGCCAGTAGTATTGGACTAGCGGGAGCCATGAACACCGGGGAG. This translates into CASSIGLAGAMNTGE. In full, the CDR3 is CASSIGLAGAMNTGELFF.

This clone was observed many times. CDR3 sequence reads: CAWSGDGLAGNNEQFF. CDR3 bases read: TGTGCCTGGAGTGGCGATGGACTAGCGGGGAACAATGAG. The chain joins TRBV30 to TRBJ2-1; 12 positions match TRBD2. The read stops 3 residues short of the end of the CDR3; the missing end is completed from the germline J gene. CDR1 is GTSNPN and CDR2 is SVGIG in the germline V gene (reference sequence). The CDR3 is 16 amino acids. V gave up 1 base and J gave up 5 bases; unmatched junction bases: 6.

The table lists this clone with many counts. The read gets to within 3 residues of the CDR3 end, and the germline J gene fills in the rest. The chain joins TRBV5-1 to TRBJ2-1; D remains ambiguous. The CDR3 is 13 residues long. The V gene's germline CDR1 is SGHRS and CDR2 YFSETQ. Between the trimmed V and J ends, which lost 0 bases and 4 bases, there was a span of 5 bases. CDR3 sequence: CASSLDSYNEQFF. The CDR3 bases that were read are TGCGCCAGCAGCTTGGACTCTTACAATGAG. The whole variable domain, filled in from reference TRBV5-1 and TRBJ2-1, reads KAGVTQTPRYLIKTRGQQVTLSCSPISGHRSVSWYQQTPGQGLQFLFEYFSETQRNKGNFPGRFSGRQFSNSRSEMNVSTLELGDSALYLCASSLDSYNEQFFGPGTRLTVL.